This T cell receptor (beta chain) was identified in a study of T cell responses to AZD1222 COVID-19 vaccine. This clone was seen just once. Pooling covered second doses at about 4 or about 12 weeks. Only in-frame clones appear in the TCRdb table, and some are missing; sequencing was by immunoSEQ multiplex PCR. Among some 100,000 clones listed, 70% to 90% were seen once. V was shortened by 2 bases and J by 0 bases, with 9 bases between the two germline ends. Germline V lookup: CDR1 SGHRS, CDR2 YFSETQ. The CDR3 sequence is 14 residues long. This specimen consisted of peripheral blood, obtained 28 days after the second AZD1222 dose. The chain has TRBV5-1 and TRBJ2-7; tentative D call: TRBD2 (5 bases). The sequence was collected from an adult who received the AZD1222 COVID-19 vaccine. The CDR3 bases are TGCGCCAGCAGCTTAGGGCTAGCCTCCTACGAGCAGTACTTC. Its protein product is CASSLGLASYEQYF.